The 7 T cell receptor beta chains reported below all come from one sample, sequenced in a study of cytomegalovirus exposure and HLA in healthy donors. The PCR made use of 60 Vbeta and 13 Jbeta primers. Sequenced by immunoSEQ multiplex PCR; TCRdb stores in-frame clones only, minus some. The sample has approximately 130,000 clones, about 9.1% seen once. Sequenced material: PBMCs. Every receptor here comes from a middle-aged woman in good health and CMV-seropositive.

V usage is TRBV6-1 and J usage is TRBJ1-6; D ambiguous. The germline V gene encodes CDR1 MNHNS and CDR2 SASEGT. Trimming cost V 8 bases and J 4 bases, with 9 bases left between them. This CDR3 spans 13 amino acids. The CDR3 spells CASFGAYNSPLHF. The CDR3 DNA follows: TGTGCCAGCTTCGGAGCGTATAATTCACCCCTCCACTTT.

In the case of this clone: Mismatch with germline at one junction end may stem from a read error. The gene calls are TRBV5-4 and TRBJ2-1; D remains ambiguous. The CDR3 spans 14 residues. Germline CDR1 is SGHNT and CDR2 is YYREEE (reference sequence). CDR3 loop: CASSLAGSNNEQFF. CDR3 nucleotides: TGTGCCAGCAGCTTGGCTGGCTCCAACAATGAGCAGTTCTTC.

There are a few counts of this clone. For the CDR3, the DNA is TGTGCCAGCAGTCCGAGGAGCAATCAGCCCCAGCATTTT. Its protein product is CASSPRSNQPQHF. J is TRBJ1-5 and V is TRBV27; no definite D call. CDR1 MNHEY and CDR2 SMNVEV come from the germline V gene (reference sequence). This CDR3 has 13 residues. With 5 bases removed from V and 1 base from J, the gap between germline ends came to 6 bases.

V and J are TRBV10-3 and TRBJ2-3, with 7 bases fitting TRBD1. V trimming: 6 bases; J trimming: 4 bases; junction bases outside the gene matches: 10. This CDR3 spans 15 amino acids. Germline CDR1 ENHRY, CDR2 SYGVKD. The CDR3: CAIRMTGPLADTQYF. The CDR3 region has the DNA TGTGCCATCAGGATGACAGGGCCCCTGGCAGATACGCAGTATTTT.

The genes are TRBV9 and TRBJ2-7; D might be TRBD1 (6 bases). The V gene lost 0 bases and the J gene lost 0 bases, with 10 bases spanning the gap. The germline CDR1 and CDR2 sequences are SGDLS and YYNGEE. The CDR3 runs 15 residues. DNA of the CDR3: TGTGCCAGCAGCGTAGATCTGGACAGCTCCTACGAGCAGTACTTC. Residues: CASSVDLDSSYEQYF.

The rearrangement links TRBV2 to TRBJ1-1; tentatively, D is TRBD1 (5 bases). Trimming took off 5 bases at V and 2 bases at J, with 9 bases between the two ends. CDR1 is SNHLY, CDR2 FYNNEI, per germline. The CDR3 has 13 amino acids. The CDR3 nucleotides are TGTGCCAGCAGTATAGGGGTTAACACTGAAGCTTTCTTT. It specifies CASSIGVNTEAFF.

V gene TRBV7-9 combines with J gene TRBJ1-2; TRBD1 matches 7 bases. The junction had 9 bases not matched to a gene; V was cut back by 5 bases and J by 0 bases. The germline gives CDR1 SEHNR, CDR2 FQNEAQ (reference sequence). The CDR3 runs 16 residues. CDR3 loop: CASSRPGRGSNYGYTF. CDR3 DNA sequence: TGTGCCAGCAGCCGCCCGGGCAGGGGGTCTAACTATGGCTACACCTTC.